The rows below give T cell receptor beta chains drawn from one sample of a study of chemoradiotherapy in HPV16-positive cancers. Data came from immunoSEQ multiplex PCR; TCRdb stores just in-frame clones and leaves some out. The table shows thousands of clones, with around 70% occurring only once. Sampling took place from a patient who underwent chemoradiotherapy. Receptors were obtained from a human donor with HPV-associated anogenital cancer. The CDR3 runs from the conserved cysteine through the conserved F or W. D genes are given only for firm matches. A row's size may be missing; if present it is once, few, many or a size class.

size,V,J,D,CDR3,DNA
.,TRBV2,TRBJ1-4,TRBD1,CASRDRVGNEKLFF,TGTGCCAGCAGGGACAGGGTAGGGAATGAAAAACTGTTTTTT
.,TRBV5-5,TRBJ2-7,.,CASSFAQVTSYEQYF,TGTGCCAGCAGCTTTGCACAGGTGACATCCTACGAGCAGTACTTC
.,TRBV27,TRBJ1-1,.,CASSLAGNTEAFF,TGTGCCAGCAGTTTAGCCGGGAACACTGAAGCTTTCTTT
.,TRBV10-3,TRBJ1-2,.,CAISEFRQYGYTF,TGTGCCATCAGTGAATTTAGGCAATATGGCTACACCTTC
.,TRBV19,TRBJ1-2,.,CASTQIRDGNYGYTF,TGTGCCAGTACTCAGATCCGGGACGGTAACTATGGCTACACCTTC
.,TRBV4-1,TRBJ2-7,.,CASSQNLQFYEQYF,TGCGCCAGCAGCCAAAACCTTCAGTTCTACGAGCAGTACTTC
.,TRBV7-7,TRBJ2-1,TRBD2,CASSLSVTAGEQFF,TGTGCCAGCAGCTTATCTGTGACAGCGGGGGAGCAGTTCTTC
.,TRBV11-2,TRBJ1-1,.,CASREGTEAFF,TGTGCCAGCAGGGAAGGCACTGAAGCTTTCTTT
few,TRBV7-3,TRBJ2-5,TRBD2,CASSSAGGPLETQYF,TGTGCCAGCAGCTCAGCGGGGGGGCCTTTGGAGACCCAGTACTTC
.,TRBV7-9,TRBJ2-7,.,CASSSDGHEQYF,TGTGCCAGCAGCTCTGATGGGCACGAGCAGTACTTC
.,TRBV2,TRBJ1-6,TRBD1,CASSNRGRNSPLHF,TGTGCCAGCAGTAACAGGGGAAGGAATTCACCCCTCCACTTT
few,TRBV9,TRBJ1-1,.,CASSVGDTWKNTEAFF,TGTGCCAGCAGCGTGGGGGACACTTGGAAGAACACTGAAGCTTTCTTT
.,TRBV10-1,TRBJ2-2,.,CASSSSTGELFF,TGCGCCAGCAGTTCAAGCACCGGGGAGCTGTTTTTT
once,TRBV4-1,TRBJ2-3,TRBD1,CASSQQGVVTDTQYF,TGCGCCAGCAGCCAACAGGGGGTGGTCACAGATACGCAGTATTTT
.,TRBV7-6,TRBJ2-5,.,CASSLYQGGEETQYF,TGTGCCAGCAGCTTATATCAGGGCGGGGAAGAGACCCAGTACTTC
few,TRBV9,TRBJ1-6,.,CASSAPETANSPLHF,TGTGCCAGCAGCGCCCCGGAGACAGCCAATTCACCCCTCCACTTT
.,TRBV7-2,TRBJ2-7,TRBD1,CASSLSTGATYEQYF,TGTGCCAGCAGCTTATCGACAGGGGCTACCTACGAGCAGTACTTC
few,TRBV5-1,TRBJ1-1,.,CASHLTVNTEAFF,TGCGCCAGCCATTTGACGGTTAACACTGAAGCTTTCTTT
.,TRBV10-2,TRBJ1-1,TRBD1,CASSEYRGSEAFF,TGCGCCAGCAGTGAGTACAGGGGTTCTGAAGCTTTCTTT